Here is one TCR beta chain with its context. Antigen: not known. The sample originates from a study of cytomegalovirus exposure and HLA in healthy donors. Notes on the study in general: Associated with HLA alleles at 0.05 false discovery rate in a later analysis were some 16,000 TCR beta sequences.

The PCR contained 60 Vbeta and 13 Jbeta primers. Generated by immunoSEQ multiplex PCR, the TCRdb table keeps only in-frame clones and is missing some. Of around 150,000 clones in the sample, 70% to 80% were seen once. V shed 4 bases and J 4 bases; nucleotides not matched to a gene: 2. Germline V gene lookup returns CDR1 SNHLY and CDR2 FYNNEI. The CDR3 sequence is 15 residues long. This clonotype was sampled from a man aged 30-40 years in good health and CMV-seropositive. The chain links TRBV2 to TRBJ2-1, with TRBD2 identical over 12 bases. Source material: PBMCs. The CDR3 DNA reads as TGTGCCAGCAGTGCTAGCGGGGGGGTTTACAATGAGCAGTTCTTC. Translated, it gives CASSASGGVYNEQFF.